Listed here is a single TCR beta chain. The authors ran a second PCR of about 6 to 11 cycles using a sample-barcoded 5' primer and a J-beta primer mix. TCRdb reprocessed the 5' RACE reads via MiXCR and lists one record per CDR3 protein. In the table there are about 680,000 distinct CDR3 sequences, approximately 49% of which are singletons. The data were taken from a study of blood T cells in healthy people across ages. The V gene lost 4 bases and the J gene lost 5 bases, with 10 bases spanning the gap. This CDR3 is 13 amino acids long. CDR1 and CDR2 (germline): SGHVS, FNYEAQ. Isolated per sample were at least 6 million PBMCs. Extraction of total RNA produced a minimum of 5 micrograms from each sample.

This sequence joins TRBV7-6 and TRBJ2-3; D remains ambiguous. The receptor was derived from a woman in her sixties or seventies in good health. Input material: blood. The CDR3 spells CASSSALGDTQYF. CDR3 in DNA: TGTGCCAGCAGCTCGGCCTTGGGAGATACGCAGTATTTT.